This TCR beta chain was documented in a study of blood T cell repertoires in COVID-19. V lost 7 bases to trimming and J lost 3 bases, with 7 bases between them. In germline, CDR1 is MNHEY, CDR2 SVGAGI. This CDR3 contains 12 residues. The method was immunoSEQ multiplex PCR; TCRdb's version includes in-frame clones alone and lacks a portion of them. The table has a few hundred thousand clones, approximately 90% seen once. There are a few counts of this clone. V and J are TRBV6-5 and TRBJ1-5; D gene ambiguous. The sequenced material came from peripheral blood. The source is a woman aged 55 to 70 with COVID-19, enrolled during active disease. This CDR3 reads CASKWLNQPQHF. CDR3 nucleotide sequence: TGTGCCAGCAAATGGCTCAATCAGCCCCAGCATTTT.